These 15 T cell receptor beta chains were all obtained from the same sample, sequenced in a study of blood T cells in healthy people across ages. A sample-barcoded 5' primer and a J-beta primer mix were used in a second PCR of about 7 to 12 cycles. TCRdb re-derived calls from the 5' RACE reads in MiXCR, one entry per CDR3 protein. The repertoire has about 1.6 million distinct CDR3 sequences, almost 35% of them found once; the top ten carry about 11%. Sequencing input: blood. All receptors derive from a woman between 25 and 40 years old in good health.

There are a few counts of this clonotype. CDR3 in amino acids: CASSQGHDRAGGSPLHF. The CDR3 DNA reads TGCGCCAGCAGCCAAGGTCACGACAGGGCCGGAGGTTCACCCCTCCACTTT. The chain combines TRBV4-1 with TRBJ1-6; TRBD1 agrees at 7 bases. CDR3 length: 17 residues. V lost 1 base, J lost 9 bases, and 12 bases stayed unmatched. Germline assignment: CDR1 MGHRA and CDR2 YSYEKL.

This clonotype was counted once. This chain uses TRBV6-1 with TRBJ2-1; 9 nucleotides align to TRBD1. The CDR3 runs 18 residues. Germline loops: CDR1 MNHNS, CDR2 SASEGT. With 3 bases clipped from V and 3 bases from J, the junction kept 12 bases outside the gene matches. The DNA of the CDR3 is TGTGCCAGCAGTGATACCCTAATCGGGACAGGGTACTACAATGAGCAGTTCTTC. Translating gives CASSDTLIGTGYYNEQFF.

J is TRBJ1-2 and V is TRBV3-1; no definite D call. CDR1 LGHDT and CDR2 YNNKEL come from the germline V gene (reference sequence). The CDR3 has 15 amino acids. V lost 6 bases, J lost 2 bases, and 16 bases lay in between. CDR3 sequence reads: CASSPKIRRNYGYTF. For the CDR3, the DNA is TGTGCCAGCAGTCCCAAAATCAGACGGAACTATGGCTACACCTTC.

The V call is TRBV20-1, the J call TRBJ2-4, with D unresolved. Germline assignment: CDR1 DFQATT and CDR2 SNEGSKA (reference sequence). The CDR3 runs to 16 residues. The V and J ends lost 3 bases and 0 bases respectively, with 15 bases between them. The CDR3 loop is CSARGPKGIAKNIQYF. Here the CDR3 DNA reads TGCAGTGCTAGGGGTCCTAAGGGAATAGCCAAAAACATTCAGTACTTC.

This clonotype was recorded many times. The chain carries TRBV24-1 and TRBJ2-5; 10 bases match TRBD1. The V and J ends lost 2 bases and 3 bases, in that order; junction bases with no gene match: 2. Germline V gene lookup returns CDR1 KGHDR and CDR2 SFDVKD. The CDR3 runs 15 residues. CDR3 coding DNA: TGTGCCACCAGTGATTCCGGGACAGGGGAAGAGACCCAGTACTTC. Its protein product is CATSDSGTGEETQYF.

This clonotype was seen repeatedly, ten times or more. The J gene is TRBJ2-7, the V gene TRBV5-5; D tentatively reads TRBD1 or TRBD2 (6 bases each). The CDR3 is 15 amino acids. Germline V gives CDR1 SGHKS, CDR2 YYEKEE (reference sequence). The ends were cut back, 0 bases at V and 3 bases at J, with 13 bases in the middle. The CDR3 protein is CASSLDPGADYEQYF. The CDR3 DNA reads TGTGCCAGCAGCTTGGATCCGGGGGCCGACTACGAGCAGTACTTC.

The rearrangement uses TRBV27 and TRBJ2-5; 16 bases are shared with TRBD2. The junction had 7 bases not matched to a gene; V was cut back by 6 bases and J by 9 bases. The germline CDR1 and CDR2 sequences are MNHEY and SMNVEV (reference sequence). The CDR3 has 15 amino acids. The CDR3 sequence: CASSSGTSGRAPQYF. CDR3 coding DNA: TGTGCCAGCAGCTCCGGGACTAGCGGGAGGGCCCCCCAGTACTTC.

The chain has TRBV18 and TRBJ2-5; possibly TRBD2 for D (5 bases). Trimming pared 2 bases from V and 11 bases from J, leaving 18 bases between. The CDR3 contains 14 residues. Germline V gives CDR1 KGHSH, CDR2 LQKENI. The DNA of the CDR3 is TGTGCCAGCTCACCATCCCGGACCGACTACGGGCAGTACTTC. Translating it yields CASSPSRTDYGQYF.

This clonotype was detected many times. The chain couples TRBV13 to TRBJ2-3; the match to TRBD2 covers 10 bases. The CDR3 covers 20 residues. Trimming removed 5 bases from V and 4 bases from J; junction bases left unmatched: 21. The germline gives CDR1 PRHDT, CDR2 FYEKMQ (reference sequence). In DNA, the CDR3 is TGTGCCAGCAGCGCCAAGCGGGAGGGCCTTCTTCCCTGTTCGTCAGATACGCAGTATTTT. Translated, it gives CASSAKREGLLPCSSDTQYF. Based on the CDR3 plus reference TRBV13 and TRBJ2-3, the full variable domain is AAGVIQSPRHLIKEKRETATLKCYPIPRHDTVYWYQQGPGQDPQFLISFYEKMQSDKGSIPDRFSAQQFSDYHSELNMSSLELGDSALYFCASSAKREGLLPCSSDTQYFGPGTRLTVL.

This clonotype turned up a few times. This rearrangement joins TRBV20-1 to TRBJ2-5, with 9 bases aligning to TRBD2. CDR1 and CDR2 (germline): DFQATT, SNEGSKA (reference sequence). V trimming: 2 bases; J trimming: 4 bases; junction bases outside the gene matches: 5. The CDR3 has 14 residues. CDR3 coding DNA: TGCAGTGCTAGAAATCGGCGGGAGGGAGAGACCCAGTACTTC. Translation: CSARNRREGETQYF.

V gene TRBV20-1 combines with J gene TRBJ2-5; D is uncertain. The tail of the sequence fits TRBJ2-7 better, so the J call may be wrong. CDR1 is DFQATT and CDR2 is SNEGSKA in the germline V gene (reference sequence). CDR3 length: 12 amino acids. The CDR3 DNA follows: TGCAGTGCTACGGGTCGGAGATACGAGCAGTACTTC. Protein product: CSATGRRYEQYF.

Only a few counts were recorded for this clonotype. V is TRBV4-2 and J is TRBJ1-2; tentatively, D is TRBD1 (5 bases). The V end was cut by 0 bases, the J end by 10 bases, with 12 bases between. This CDR3 region has 13 residues. Germline V lookup: CDR1 LGHNA, CDR2 YNFKEQ. CDR3 amino acids: CASSQDGARVYTF. CDR3 DNA sequence: TGTGCCAGCAGCCAAGATGGGGCCAGGGTCTACACCTTC.

This clonotype was detected a few times. J is TRBJ2-5 and V is TRBV20-1, with a weak D call TRBD2 (6 bases). This CDR3 contains 18 residues. V lost 2 bases and J lost 1, with 23 bases in between. Germline CDR1 is DFQATT and CDR2 is SNEGSKA (reference sequence). Here the CDR3 reads CSARSERRDSPLQETQYF. The CDR3 DNA reads TGCAGTGCTAGATCGGAGCGGCGGGACTCGCCACTCCAAGAGACCCAGTACTTC.

This clonotype occurred a few times. The chain combines TRBV5-1 with TRBJ2-7, with a possible D match to TRBD2 (6 bases). Deletions cut 3 bases from V and 6 bases from J, with 16 bases between. CDR1 and CDR2 from the germline V gene are SGHRS and YFSETQ. The length of the CDR3 is 14 residues. CDR3 DNA: TGCGCCAGCAGCTCTACGGGGCGGGGCGGCGAGCAGTACTTC. Translating gives CASSSTGRGGEQYF.

CDR3 nucleotides: TGTGCCAGCAGCTTAGCGCTAGTTAATAATGCTGAAGCTTTCTTT. Residues: CASSLALVNNAEAFF. The rearrangement joins TRBV7-9 to TRBJ1-1, with D unresolved. The germline V gene encodes CDR1 SEHNR and CDR2 FQNEAQ (reference sequence). The CDR3 extends over 15 amino acids. The V gene lost 0 bases and the J gene lost 6 bases, with 14 bases spanning the gap.